Listed below are T cell receptor beta chains from one sample, sequenced in a study of beta chain features in type 1 diabetes. The table came from immunoSEQ multiplex PCR; TCRdb's copy has only in-frame clones and leaves some out. The table lists under 250,000 clones, 25% to 30% of them singletons. Source material: central memory CD4+ T cells from blood. The receptors stem from a man aged 30 to 39 in good health. The CDR3 runs from the conserved cysteine through the conserved F or W. D genes are given only for firm matches. The size entry is marked missing in some rows and otherwise reads once, few, many or a size class.

clone_size,d_call,v_call,j_call,cdr3_nt,cdr3_aa
few,NA,TRBV7-2,TRBJ1-2,TGTGCCAGCAGTCGAGGCGGACTCACTACCTCTAACTATGGCTACACCTTC,CASSRGGLTTSNYGYTF
NA,NA,TRBV7-2,TRBJ2-1,TGTGCCAGCAGCGGGGGGACGGGCGGCTACAATGAGCAGTTCTTC,CASSGGTGGYNEQFF
few,TRBD2,TRBV13,TRBJ2-1,TGTGCCAGCTCGCCCAGCAGCGGGGGCAATGAGCAGTTCTTC,CASSPSSGGNEQFF
NA,NA,TRBV4-3,TRBJ2-6,TGCGCCAGCAGCCCTCAGATCTCTGGGGCCAACGTCCTGACTTTC,CASSPQISGANVLTF
few,NA,TRBV7-2,TRBJ1-3,TGTGCCAGCACCGCGGGAAACACCATATATTTT,CASTAGNTIYF
NA,NA,TRBV7-2,TRBJ1-2,TGTGCCAGCAGCCCCTCGGGCATTTCTAACTATGGCTACACCTTC,CASSPSGISNYGYTF
few,NA,TRBV5-1,TRBJ2-7,TGCGCCAGCAGCCCGACTGGCTCCTACGAGCAGTACTTC,CASSPTGSYEQYF
few,NA,TRBV5-4,TRBJ1-1,TGTGCCAGCAGCTTGGAGGCGGGAAACACTGAAGCTTTCTTT,CASSLEAGNTEAFF
NA,NA,TRBV25-1,TRBJ1-2,TGTGCCAGCAGGGAAAGGCATGGCTACACCTTC,CASRERHGYTF
NA,NA,TRBV5-1,TRBJ2-7,TGCGCCAGCAGCCCGGAGGGGGTACCTCCCTACGAGCAGTACTTC,CASSPEGVPPYEQYF
NA,NA,TRBV30,TRBJ2-3,TGTGCCTGGAGTCGAGTCCTCGGCGGCACAGATACGCAGTATTTT,CAWSRVLGGTDTQYF
few,NA,TRBV7-9,TRBJ2-2,TGTGCCAGCAGCTTCGACAGCACGGTCGGGGAGCTGTTTTTT,CASSFDSTVGELFF
NA,NA,TRBV13,TRBJ2-7,TGTGCCAGCAGCAACGACAGGTACTTTCCCTACGAGCAGTACTTC,CASSNDRYFPYEQYF
few,NA,TRBV30,TRBJ2-7,TGTGCCTGGTCGATTGCGGACTACGAGCAGTACTTC,CAWSIADYEQYF
NA,NA,TRBV5-1,TRBJ2-1,TGCGCCAGCAGCTTTGACGGGGGCTACAATGAGCAGTTCTTC,CASSFDGGYNEQFF
NA,NA,TRBV15,TRBJ1-5,TGTGCCACCAGCAGAGATATAGTCGGGGCGCCCCAGCATTTT,CATSRDIVGAPQHF
NA,NA,TRBV14,TRBJ2-3,TGTGCCAGCAGCCAAGATGGAGCGGCGACGCAGTATTTT,CASSQDGAATQYF
NA,TRBD2,TRBV6-6,TRBJ2-3,TGTGCCAGCAGTTTACTAGCGGGGTGGACAGATACGCAGTATTTT,CASSLLAGWTDTQYF
NA,NA,TRBV20-1,TRBJ2-5,TGCAGTGCTGGGCCCCAAGAGACCCAGTACTTC,CSAGPQETQYF
once,TRBD1,TRBV10-3,TRBJ2-2,TGTGCCATATCACGGACAGGGTCCACCGGGGAGCTGTTTTTT,CAISRTGSTGELFF
NA,NA,TRBV27,TRBJ1-2,TGTGCCAGCAGTTTAAAGGGTGAGGGCTATGGCTACACCTTC,CASSLKGEGYGYTF
few,TRBD1,TRBV2,TRBJ1-2,TGTGCCAGCGGGCAACAGGGGGAAGGGATGCGCTACACCTTC,CASGQQGEGMRYTF
few,NA,TRBV9,TRBJ2-5,TGTGCCAGCAGCGTAGCGGGAACGGAGACCCAGTACTTC,CASSVAGTETQYF
few,NA,TRBV4-1,TRBJ1-2,TGCGCCAGCAGCCATGTCACGGGAGGCTACACCTTC,CASSHVTGGYTF
few,TRBD2,TRBV7-9,TRBJ2-3,TGTGCCAGCAGCTTAGGCGGGGGGGCCGGCACAGATACGCAGTATTTT,CASSLGGGAGTDTQYF
few,NA,TRBV2,TRBJ1-1,TGTGCCAGCAGTGGGACGTCGAACACTGAAGCTTTCTTT,CASSGTSNTEAFF
medium-sized,NA,TRBV14,TRBJ2-1,TGTGCCAGCAGCTCATACGAAGGACTTATCTTGTCGGGTGAGCAGTTCTTC,CASSSYEGLILSGEQFF
many,NA,TRBV7-2,TRBJ1-2,TGTGCCAGCAGCCACAGGGACGCCAACTATGGCTACACCTTC,CASSHRDANYGYTF
NA,NA,TRBV21-1,TRBJ2-7,TGTGCCAGCAGCACCTTCCCTCCTTCCGGGACAGATAACTACGAGCAGTACTTC,CASSTFPPSGTDNYEQYF
few,TRBD1,TRBV19,TRBJ2-1,TGTGCCAGTAGGACAGGGGTAGGGTACAATGAGCAGTTCTTC,CASRTGVGYNEQFF
NA,NA,TRBV20-1,TRBJ2-7,TGCAGTGCTAGCTTAGCTACCGAGCAGTACTTC,CSASLATEQYF
NA,TRBD2,TRBV6-5,TRBJ2-7,TGTGCCAGAAGTTACACAACTAGCGGATTTTACGAGCAGTACTTC,CARSYTTSGFYEQYF
once,NA,TRBV14,TRBJ2-5,TGTGCCAGCAGCCAAGCGGATCGGATTAGGGAGACCCAGTACTTC,CASSQADRIRETQYF
few,TRBD1,TRBV7-2,TRBJ2-2,TGTGCCAGCAGCGGACAGGGGGCGACCGGGGAGCTGTTTTTT,CASSGQGATGELFF
NA,NA,TRBV16,TRBJ1-3,TGTGCCAGCAGCCAAGGTACAGCTAAATTCTCTGGAAACACCATATATTTT,CASSQGTAKFSGNTIYF
NA,TRBD2,TRBV7-2,TRBJ2-1,TGTGCCAGCAGCCCGGCGGGAGCCGGCTTCAATGAGCAGTTCTTC,CASSPAGAGFNEQFF
NA,TRBD1,TRBV5-6,TRBJ2-7,TGTGCCAGCAGCTTGGGGGACAGGGCCTACGAGCAGTACTTC,CASSLGDRAYEQYF
NA,NA,TRBV27,TRBJ2-1,TGTGCCAGCAGATCTCATCCACCGGGGCTACGTTGGACTGAGCAGTTCTTC,CASRSHPPGLRWTEQFF
few,NA,TRBV5-4,TRBJ2-1,TGTGCCAGCAGCTTGAACCCGACAGGCCAAGGAAATGAGCAGTTCTTC,CASSLNPTGQGNEQFF
many,TRBD1,TRBV7-8,TRBJ2-2,TGTGCCAGCAGCTCGTCGACAGGGGCGAACACCGGGGAGCTGTTTTTT,CASSSSTGANTGELFF
NA,NA,TRBV15,TRBJ2-5,TGTGCCACCAGCAGAGTTTTTTCGGACCAAGAGACCCAGTACTTC,CATSRVFSDQETQYF
NA,TRBD1,TRBV5-6,TRBJ2-1,TGTGCCAGCAGCCAAGGGACAGGGGTGGGTGAGCAGTTCTTC,CASSQGTGVGEQFF
few,NA,TRBV5-4,TRBJ1-1,TGTGCCAGCAGCTCTAGCCGGGGGACTGAAGCTTTCTTT,CASSSSRGTEAFF
few,NA,TRBV14,TRBJ1-6,TGTGCCAGCAGCCAAGAGTGGGGTCGGGGGAATTCACCCCTCCACTTT,CASSQEWGRGNSPLHF
few,TRBD2,TRBV5-1,TRBJ2-5,TGCGCCAGCAGTCAAACTAGCGGGGGAGCCGAGACCCAGTACTTC,CASSQTSGGAETQYF
NA,NA,TRBV2,TRBJ2-5,TGTGCCAGCAACCTCCAAGAGACCCAGTACTTC,CASNLQETQYF
NA,NA,TRBV9,TRBJ2-1,TGTGCCAGCAACGAACATGGGAGGAATGAGCAGTTCTTC,CASNEHGRNEQFF
NA,NA,TRBV6-5,TRBJ1-1,TGTGCCAGCAGTCCACAGACAGGATTGAACACTGAAGCTTTCTTT,CASSPQTGLNTEAFF